The source of this T cell receptor (beta chain) is a study of T cell responses to AZD1222 COVID-19 vaccine. The V gene lost 0 bases and the J gene lost 4 bases, with 16 bases spanning the gap. The germline V gene has CDR1 ENHRY and CDR2 SYGVKD. The CDR3 runs 16 residues. Only in-frame clones appear in the TCRdb table, and some are missing; sequencing was by immunoSEQ multiplex PCR. The table shows 150,000 to 200,000 clones, with 85% to 95% occurring only once. The sequence was collected from an adult in good health. The sequences come from peripheral blood, collected on day 0 of AZD1222 vaccination. The chain recombines TRBV10-3 with TRBJ2-7; D is possibly TRBD1 (6 bases). The DNA for the CDR3 is TGTGCCATCAGTGAGTCTAGCACAGGGAAAAGATACGAGCAGTACTTC. It encodes CAISESSTGKRYEQYF.